The rows below give T cell receptor beta chains drawn from one sample of a study of PD-L1 blockade in urothelial cancer. The data were produced by immunoSEQ multiplex PCR, yet TCRdb's version contains in-frame clones alone and is incomplete. The sample contains around 110,000 clones, more than 85% of which appear only once. The specimen was PBMCs, collected around atezolizumab (anti-PD-L1) treatment. Receptors were obtained from a man aged 55 to 70 with urothelial cancer. Each CDR3 is given with its conserved first and last residue. D genes are given only for firm matches.

d_call,v_call,j_call,cdr3_aa,cdr3_nt
.,TRBV4-2,TRBJ2-1,CASSQVGLNNEQFF,TGTGCCAGCAGCCAAGTGGGCCTCAACAATGAGCAGTTCTTC
.,TRBV7-9,TRBJ2-7,CASSLGLPSEQYF,TGTGCCAGCAGCTTAGGGCTCCCTTCCGAGCAGTACTTC
.,TRBV4-3,TRBJ1-3,CASSQDYGGAPGNTIYF,TGCGCCAGCAGCCAAGATTATGGAGGGGCACCTGGAAACACCATATATTTT
TRBD2,TRBV28,TRBJ2-5,CASSLNSGGAAYF,TGTGCCAGCAGTTTGAATAGCGGGGGGGCCGCCTACTTC
.,TRBV4-1,TRBJ1-2,CASSQGVRDLQGYTF,TGCGCCAGCAGCCAAGGCGTAAGAGACCTACAGGGCTACACCTTC
.,TRBV5-6,TRBJ2-3,CASSQADTQYF,TGTGCCAGCAGTCAGGCAGATACGCAGTATTTT
TRBD2,TRBV9,TRBJ2-5,CASSPSGGRETQYF,TGTGCCAGCAGCCCCAGCGGGGGGCGGGAGACCCAGTACTTC
.,TRBV5-1,TRBJ2-3,CASGRLVNTDTQYF,TGCGCCAGCGGTAGACTAGTTAACACCGATACGCAGTATTTT
.,TRBV5-1,TRBJ1-4,CASSLAGGELFF,TGCGCCAGCAGCTTGGCCGGGGGGGAACTGTTTTTT
TRBD1,TRBV19,TRBJ1-1,CASKMVTGYLGTEAFF,TGTGCCAGTAAGATGGTGACAGGGTACTTGGGTACTGAAGCTTTCTTT
.,TRBV7-2,TRBJ2-7,CASSSGLAGARYF,TGTGCCAGCAGCTCCGGTTTGGCGGGGGCCAGGTACTTC
.,TRBV28,TRBJ1-2,CASSPGRGGLYGYTF,TGTGCCAGCAGTCCGGGACGCGGGGGACTCTATGGCTACACCTTC
.,TRBV7-9,TRBJ2-5,CASSLPRGLGQETQYF,TGTGCCAGCAGCTTACCGCGCGGCCTGGGTCAAGAGACCCAGTACTTC
TRBD1,TRBV4-2,TRBJ1-6,CASSLAPDRGSPLHF,TGTGCCAGCAGCTTGGCTCCGGACAGGGGATCACCCCTCCACTTT
.,TRBV27,TRBJ2-3,CASSPPRGERDTQYF,TGTGCCAGCAGTCCCCCCAGGGGCGAACGTGATACGCAGTATTTT
.,TRBV6-6,TRBJ2-6,CASRALQGSGANVLTF,TGTGCCAGCAGAGCCCTTCAGGGCTCTGGGGCCAACGTCCTGACTTTC
TRBD1,TRBV18,TRBJ2-5,CASSPPAGGRETQYF,TGTGCCAGCTCACCACCGGCAGGGGGCCGGGAGACCCAGTACTTC
.,TRBV7-9,TRBJ2-7,CASSLPERGLYEQYF,TGTGCCAGCAGCTTACCAGAAAGGGGACTCTACGAGCAGTACTTC
.,TRBV29-1,TRBJ1-1,CSAEGQPNTEAFF,TGCAGCGCTGAGGGACAACCGAACACTGAAGCTTTCTTT
.,TRBV28,TRBJ2-1,CASSFGGSSYNEQFF,TGTGCCAGCAGTTTCGGAGGGAGCTCCTACAATGAGCAGTTCTTC
.,TRBV18,TRBJ1-5,CASSTGQSWGYNQPQHF,TGTGCCAGCTCTACCGGACAGAGCTGGGGGTACAATCAGCCCCAGCATTTT